Below, one TCR beta chain is given with its context. Its target is not known. Treatment in this sample: around 19 received Ad26.COV2.S at low or high dose, single or two shots; about 5 received placebo; per-sample allocation not given. Following the first vaccine or placebo injection, samples were taken on day 63. The administered vaccine (an Ad26 vector) expressed Wuhan-strain SARS-CoV-2 spike. From germline, CDR1 is LGHNA and CDR2 YSLEER. CDR3 length: 16 residues. The V end was cut by 1 base, the J end by 1 base, with 13 bases between. The sample comes from a study of Ad26.COV2.S vaccination and SARS-CoV-2 variants. Study-wide background: Intramuscular Ad26.COV2.S doses were given once or twice, 56 days apart. Findings and caveats of the study: Spike-specific TCR breadth in vaccine recipients exceeded that seen in placebo recipients.

Sequenced by immunoSEQ multiplex PCR; TCRdb stores in-frame clones only, minus some. The table shows 450,000 to 550,000 clones, with 89% occurring only once. This sequence originates from a person aged 18 to 65 who received the Ad26.COV2.S COVID-19 vaccine or a placebo. Sequenced material: peripheral blood, taken in a trial of Ad26.COV2.S vaccine versus placebo. The V gene is TRBV4-3, the J gene TRBJ1-1; D unclear. The CDR3 loop is CASSQGQRQRNTEAFF. The CDR3 region has the DNA TGCGCCAGCAGCCAAGGGCAGAGACAACGGAACACTGAAGCTTTCTTT.